Listed below are T cell receptor beta chains from one sample, sequenced in a study of long-term antiretroviral therapy in people with HIV. TCRdb keeps only in-frame clones here, not all; method: immunoSEQ multiplex PCR. The table shows 20,000 to 30,000 clones, with approximately 86% occurring only once. This specimen was unsorted PBMCs, taken about 4.5 years after starting antiretroviral therapy. The receptors here all came from a man aged 25 to 40 with HIV. Both conserved end residues are part of each CDR3. The D gene is left open where the match is weak. Clone sizes are given selectively: once, few, many, or a class where the clone is expanded.

J,V,D,size,length,CDR3,DNA
TRBJ2-2,TRBV7-9,NA,NA,13,CASSQLNTGELFF,TGTGCCAGCAGCCAACTGAACACCGGGGAGCTGTTTTTT
TRBJ2-7,TRBV5-6,NA,NA,14,CASSLGVVVYEQYF,TGTGCCAGCAGCTTGGGTGTGGTCGTCTACGAGCAGTACTTC
TRBJ2-7,TRBV6-5,NA,few,13,CASSYAEEYEQYF,TGTGCCAGCAGTTACGCAGAAGAGTACGAGCAGTACTTC
TRBJ1-1,TRBV28,NA,few,12,CASGLRSTEAFF,TGTGCCAGCGGGCTTAGGAGCACTGAAGCTTTCTTT
TRBJ2-5,TRBV19,TRBD2,NA,15,CASSTTAGFEETQYF,TGTGCCAGTAGTACGACAGCGGGGTTTGAAGAGACCCAGTACTTC
TRBJ2-2,TRBV25-1,NA,NA,17,CASSDSPILTRAGELFF,TGTGCCAGCAGTGATTCCCCCATCTTAACGAGGGCCGGGGAGCTGTTTTTT
TRBJ2-1,TRBV5-6,NA,NA,12,CASSLDSNEQFF,TGTGCCAGCAGCTTGGACAGCAATGAGCAGTTCTTC
TRBJ2-1,TRBV7-9,NA,NA,12,CASSALANEQFF,TGTGCCAGCAGCGCACTAGCAAATGAGCAGTTCTTC
TRBJ2-7,TRBV19,NA,NA,11,CATYQGYEQYF,TGTGCCACTTACCAGGGCTACGAGCAGTACTTC
TRBJ2-1,TRBV18,TRBD2,once,20,CASSRSRDRWTSGSYNEQFF,TGTGCCAGCTCCCGTAGTCGGGACAGGTGGACTAGCGGGTCCTACAATGAGCAGTTCTTC
TRBJ2-5,TRBV29-1,NA,once,9,CSVEETQYF,TGCAGCGTTGAAGAGACCCAGTACTTC
TRBJ1-2,TRBV6-6,NA,few,11,CASSQPYGYTF,TGTGCCAGCAGCCAGCCTTATGGCTACACCTTC
TRBJ2-1,TRBV7-2,NA,once,14,CASSLGSRGNEQFF,TGTGCCAGCAGCTTAGGATCCAGAGGCAATGAGCAGTTCTTC
TRBJ2-2,TRBV5-1,NA,NA,14,CASRGFWDTGELFF,TGCGCCAGCAGGGGATTTTGGGACACCGGGGAGCTGTTTTTT
TRBJ1-5,TRBV7-9,NA,NA,12,CASSLEDWAQHF,TGTGCCAGCAGCTTAGAAGACTGGGCCCAGCATTTT
TRBJ1-2,TRBV29-1,NA,NA,14,CSARQSLNNYGYTF,TGCAGCGCCAGACAGTCGCTAAATAACTATGGCTACACCTTC
TRBJ1-1,TRBV4-3,NA,NA,12,CASSGLGPEAFF,TGCGCCAGCAGCGGTCTGGGTCCTGAGGCTTTCTTT
TRBJ2-3,TRBV19,NA,NA,14,CASKSFMSTDTQYF,TGTGCCAGTAAGTCCTTTATGAGCACAGATACGCAGTATTTT
TRBJ2-7,TRBV29-1,TRBD2,NA,13,CSVGLAGVYEQYF,TGCAGCGTCGGTCTAGCGGGGGTCTACGAGCAGTACTTC
TRBJ1-6,TRBV4-1,NA,few,19,CASSQGAWGEGPYNSPLHF,TGCGCCAGCAGCCAAGGGGCCTGGGGGGAGGGACCTTATAATTCACCCCTCCACTTT
TRBJ2-7,TRBV4-2,NA,NA,15,CASSQDGRAGYEQYF,TGTGCCAGCAGCCAAGACGGCAGGGCGGGCTACGAGCAGTACTTC
TRBJ1-4,TRBV15,TRBD1,NA,17,CATSRGTDTGTNEKLFF,TGTGCCACCAGCAGGGGGACAGACACTGGAACTAATGAAAAACTGTTTTTT
TRBJ1-3,TRBV2,NA,NA,15,CASSVGTPSGNTIYF,TGTGCCAGCAGTGTCGGGACACCCTCTGGAAACACCATATATTTT
TRBJ2-1,TRBV6-6,NA,NA,14,CASRKITSYNEQFF,TGTGCCAGCAGAAAGATTACCTCCTACAATGAGCAGTTCTTC
TRBJ2-3,TRBV15,TRBD2,NA,15,CATSNPSGSSDTQYF,TGTGCCACCAGCAACCCTAGCGGGAGTTCAGATACGCAGTATTTT
TRBJ1-1,TRBV29-1,NA,NA,13,CSAMAPSGTEAFF,TGCAGCGCGATGGCCCCCAGTGGCACTGAAGCTTTCTTT
TRBJ2-7,TRBV6-5,NA,once,15,CASSYYWTNDYEQYF,TGTGCCAGCAGTTACTATTGGACCAACGACTACGAGCAGTACTTC
TRBJ1-2,TRBV7-2,NA,NA,15,CASSSQRGANYGYTF,TGTGCCAGCAGCTCCCAAAGGGGTGCCAACTATGGCTACACCTTC
TRBJ2-2,TRBV9,NA,NA,13,CASSVGNTGELFF,TGTGCCAGCAGCGTAGGGAACACCGGGGAGCTGTTTTTT